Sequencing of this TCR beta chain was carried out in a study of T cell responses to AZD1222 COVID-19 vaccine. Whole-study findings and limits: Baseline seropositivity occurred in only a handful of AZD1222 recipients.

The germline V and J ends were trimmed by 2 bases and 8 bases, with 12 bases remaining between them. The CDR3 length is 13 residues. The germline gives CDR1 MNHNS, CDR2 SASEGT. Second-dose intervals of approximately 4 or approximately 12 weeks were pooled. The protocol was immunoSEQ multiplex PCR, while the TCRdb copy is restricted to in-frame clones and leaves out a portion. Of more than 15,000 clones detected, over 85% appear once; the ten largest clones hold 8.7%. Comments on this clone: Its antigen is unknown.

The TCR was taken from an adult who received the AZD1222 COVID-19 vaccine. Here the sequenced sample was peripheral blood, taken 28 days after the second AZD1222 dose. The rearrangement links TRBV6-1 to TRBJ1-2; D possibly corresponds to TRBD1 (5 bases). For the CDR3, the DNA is TGTGCCAGCAGTGAACTCGGACAACCGGGCTACACCTTC. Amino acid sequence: CASSELGQPGYTF.